One and the same sample provided the 28 T cell receptor beta chains below, sequenced in a study of T cell clonality in common variable immunodeficiency. General study points: Reportedly, TCR beta sequences from common variable immunodeficiency showed fewer deletions and N-nucleotide insertions.

The assay was immunoSEQ multiplex PCR, and TCRdb's table has in-frame clones only and misses some. The sample shows about 28,000 clones, none of them appearing just once. These receptors are not linked to any known antigen. Source material: peripheral blood mononuclear cells. Every receptor here comes from a human donor with common variable immunodeficiency.

This clone was detected a few times. Read data end 3 residues before the CDR3 end; the end is taken from the germline J gene. The V call is TRBV7-8, the J call TRBJ2-1, with D unresolved. V lost 5 bases, J lost 0 bases, and 14 bases lay in between. This CDR3 is 16 amino acids long. CDR1 is SGHVS and CDR2 is FQNEAQ in the germline V gene. CDR3: CASSPTLTRSYNEQFF. The sequenced CDR3 bases are TGTGCCAGCAGCCCTACTCTTACCCGCTCCTACAATGAG.

Notes on this clone: An end of the junction differs from the germline gene, which may be a read error. The CDR3 end lies 3 residues beyond the end of the read and is filled in from the germline J gene. V usage is TRBV7-9 and J usage is TRBJ1-4; D not certain. The germline V gene has CDR1 SEHNR and CDR2 FQNEAQ (reference sequence). The CDR3 totals 13 residues. CDR3: CSSSLGQNEKLFF. CDR3 bases read: TGTTCCAGCAGCTTAGGGCAGAATGAAAAA.

In the case of this clone: The read terminates 3 residues before the CDR3 end, so the remaining end is supplied by the germline J gene. V gene TRBV7-2 combines with J gene TRBJ1-2; 9 bases fit TRBD1. Germline loops: CDR1 SGHTA, CDR2 FQGNSA. The CDR3 has 15 residues. V gave up 0 bases and J gave up 6 bases; unmatched junction bases: 5. CDR3 residues: CASSLAYRDRDGYTF. The sequenced CDR3 bases are TGTGCCAGCAGCTTAGCTTACCGGGACAGGGATGGC.

On this clone itself: The read falls 3 residues short of the CDR3 end, and the missing part is taken from the germline J gene. This chain links TRBV19 with TRBJ1-2; D remains unclear. The CDR3 is 15 amino acids. The V end was cut by 4 bases, the J end by 4 bases, with 16 bases between. Germline-derived CDR1 and CDR2 are LNHDA and SQIVND (reference sequence). The CDR3 region is CASSNTADTLYGYTF. CDR3 DNA (partial): TGTGCCAGTAGTAATACAGCTGACACCCTCTATGGC.

About this clone itself: The DNA ends 3 residues before the CDR3 does, and the rest of the CDR3 is filled in from the germline J gene. The chain has TRBV19 and TRBJ2-7, with 7 bases fitting TRBD1. Trimming cost V 3 bases and J 0 bases; bases outside gene matches: 2. The germline V gene encodes CDR1 LNHDA and CDR2 SQIVND (reference sequence). This CDR3 has 14 amino acids. The CDR3 loop is CASSMTGFSYEQYF. The CDR3 bases that were read are TGTGCCAGTAGTATGACAGGGTTCTCCTACGAG.

This clone has a count of ten or more. The read ends 3 residues shy of where the CDR3 ends; the end is completed using the germline J gene. The chain links TRBV19 to TRBJ2-6; 8 positions agree with TRBD1. The V and J ends lost 3 bases and 0 bases, in that order; junction bases with no gene match: 4. The V gene's germline CDR1 is LNHDA and CDR2 SQIVND (reference sequence). This CDR3 region has 17 residues. The CDR3 sequence is CASSMGTGPSGANVLTF. The CDR3 bases that were read are TGTGCCAGTAGTATGGGGACAGGTCCCTCTGGGGCCAACGTC. Filled out from reference TRBV19 and TRBJ2-6, the complete variable domain reads DGGITQSPKYLFRKEGQNVTLSCEQNLNHDAMYWYRQDPGQGLRLIYYSQIVNDFQKGDIAEGYSVSREKKESFPLTVTSAQKNPTAFYLCASSMGTGPSGANVLTFGAGSRLTVL.

This clone was recorded many times. The read finishes 3 residues shy of the CDR3 end, and the germline J gene is used to complete it. The gene calls are TRBV29-1 and TRBJ2-1; 7 bases fit TRBD1. After removal of 6 bases from V and 5 bases from J, the junction contained 4 bases not matched to a gene. CDR3 length: 12 amino acids. CDR1 SQVTM and CDR2 ANQGSEA come from the germline V gene. The DNA read from the CDR3 is TGCAGCGTAAACAGGGGTAACAATGAG. This translates into CSVNRGNNE. The full CDR3 reads CSVNRGNNEQFF.

There are many counts of this clone. The sequence runs out 3 residues before the end of the CDR3; the remainder is reconstructed from the germline J gene. This chain uses TRBV7-3 with TRBJ2-2, with 8 bases that match TRBD2. The CDR3 loop spans 16 amino acids. Germline V gene lookup returns CDR1 SGHTA and CDR2 FQGTGA. Trimming removed 5 bases from V and 1 base from J; junction bases left unmatched: 6. CDR3: CASSLSGGMNTGELFF. Partial CDR3 DNA: TGTGCCAGCAGCCTCTCGGGGGGGATGAACACCGGGGAG. The variable domain in full, with the rest retrieved from reference TRBV7-3 and TRBJ2-2, is GAGVSQTPSNKVTEKGKYVELRCDPISGHTALYWYRQSLGQGPEFLIYFQGTGAADDSGLPNDRFFAVRPEGSVSTLKIQRTERGDSAVYLCASSLSGGMNTGELFFGEGSRLTVL.

This clone has a count of ten or more. The CDR3 is cut off 3 residues early in the read; its end comes from the germline J gene. The chain recombines TRBV20-1 with TRBJ1-2; 7 bases are a match to TRBD1. V lost 6 bases to trimming and J lost 4 bases; unmatched junction nucleotides: 5. The CDR3 is made up of 12 amino acids. Germline lookup yields CDR1 DFQATT and CDR2 SNEGSKA (reference sequence). The CDR3 is CSAGGVLYGYTF. The CDR3 bases that were read are TGCAGTGCAGGGGGCGTCCTCTATGGC.

Note on this clone: The CDR3 goes on 3 residues after the read ends, and that part is filled in from the germline J gene. The rearrangement links TRBV18 to TRBJ1-3; D gene uncertain. V lost 6 bases to trimming and J lost 2 bases, with 11 bases between them. This CDR3 has 14 residues. Germline V gene sequence: CDR1 KGHSH, CDR2 LQKENI. CDR3 DNA, as far as it was read: TGTGCCAGCTCGTTGTCAGGCACTGGAAACACC. Protein sequence: CASSLSGTGNT. The CDR3 reads in full as CASSLSGTGNTIYF.

This clone was found a few times. The sequenced CDR3 bases are TGTGCCAGCAGCTCAGGGCGGACTGAA. Protein product: CASSSGRTE. The entire CDR3 protein reads CASSSGRTEAFF. The rearrangement joins TRBV7-9 to TRBJ1-1; perhaps TRBD1 as D (5 bases). Read coverage stops 3 residues before the CDR3 terminus; the germline J gene supplies the remainder. Trimming removed 4 bases at V and 5 bases at J, with 8 bases between. Per germline, CDR1 SEHNR and CDR2 FQNEAQ (reference sequence). This CDR3 is 12 amino acids long.

This clone was seen ten or more times. From the germline J gene comes the end of the CDR3, since the read stops 3 residues before it. The J gene is TRBJ2-5, the V gene TRBV7-2; 8 positions match TRBD2. CDR1 is SGHTA, CDR2 FQGNSA, per germline. J was trimmed by 5 bases and V by 5 bases; bases with no gene match: 7. The CDR3 covers 14 residues. The CDR3 here is CASSPSSGVETQYF. The part of the CDR3 DNA that was read is TGTGCCAGCAGCCCCAGTAGCGGGGTTGAGACC.

On this clone: With the read ending 3 residues before the CDR3 end, the germline J gene is used to fill in that end. This rearrangement joins TRBV5-1 to TRBJ1-3, with a possible D match to TRBD1 (6 bases). Per germline, CDR1 SGHRS and CDR2 YFSETQ. This CDR3 region has 15 residues. The germline V and J ends were trimmed by 4 bases and 4 bases, with 15 bases remaining between them. The CDR3 bases that were read are TGCGCCAGCAGCATGGGGGCTTCGTCCGGAAACACC. Translating it yields CASSMGASSGNT. The full CDR3 sequence reads CASSMGASSGNTIYF.

This clone was found many times. Read data end 3 residues before the CDR3 end; the end is taken from the germline J gene. The chain has TRBV7-8 and TRBJ1-5, with D possibly matching TRBD1 (6 bases). The CDR3 sequence is 15 residues long. V was clipped by 1 base and J by 4 bases, with 11 bases between them. CDR1 and CDR2 (germline): SGHVS, FQNEAQ. The sequenced part of the CDR3 DNA is TGTGCCAGCAGCTTAGTTGGGACACTAAATCAGCCC. This codes for CASSLVGTLNQP. The full CDR3 is CASSLVGTLNQPQHF.

Notes on this clone: The CDR3 end falls 3 residues outside the read, so it is completed with the germline J gene. The V gene is TRBV19, the J gene TRBJ2-6, with D possibly being TRBD2 (6 bases). Per germline, CDR1 LNHDA and CDR2 SQIVND (reference sequence). This CDR3 is built from 17 residues. The V and J ends lost 4 bases and 0 bases respectively, with 13 bases between them. The CDR3 DNA, read in part, is TGTGCCAGTAGTAGGCGCCAGGGACTCTCTGGGGCCAACGTC. Its protein is CASSRRQGLSGANV. The entire CDR3 protein is CASSRRQGLSGANVLTF.

The table lists this clone with a few counts. From the germline J gene comes the end of the CDR3, since the read stops 3 residues before it. V and J are TRBV7-9 and TRBJ2-3, with a tentative D call TRBD2 (6 bases). V was clipped by 11 bases and J by 0 bases, with 15 bases between them. The CDR3 extends over 14 amino acids. CDR1 is SEHNR and CDR2 is FQNEAQ in the germline V gene (reference sequence). CDR3: CAGRGTLSTDTQYF. CDR3 DNA (partial): TGTGCCGGCCGGGGGACCCTGAGCACAGATACG.

This clone was observed at least ten times. The read finishes 3 residues shy of the CDR3 end, and the germline J gene is used to complete it. V is TRBV7-3 and J is TRBJ1-1, with a possible D match to TRBD1 (5 bases). The CDR3 contains 14 residues. Germline V gene sequence: CDR1 SGHTA, CDR2 FQGTGA. V was shortened by 4 bases and J by 1 base, with 10 bases between the two germline ends. CDR3 residues: CASSWGVGNTEAFF. The part of the CDR3 DNA that was read is TGTGCCAGCAGCTGGGGGGTGGGGAACACTGAA.

Ten or more counts support this clone. One end of the junction is discordant with germline, which a read error may explain. The read finishes 3 residues shy of the CDR3 end, and the germline J gene is used to complete it. The chain recombines TRBV6-1 with TRBJ1-5, with TRBD1 matching over 9 bases. Germline V gene lookup returns CDR1 MNHNS and CDR2 SASEGT. This CDR3 is 14 amino acids long. The sequenced CDR3 bases are TGTGCCAGCACTGAAGACAGGGGGAATCAGCCC. Protein sequence: CASTEDRGNQP. The entire CDR3 protein reads CASTEDRGNQPQHF.

Of note for this clone: The read ends 3 residues early relative to the CDR3; the germline J gene fills the gap. This chain connects TRBV7-2 to TRBJ2-1; 9 bases line up with TRBD2. Germline trimming cut 5 bases from V and 8 bases from J; bases unmatched to any gene: 10. The CDR3 is 15 amino acids. CDR1 and CDR2 (germline): SGHTA, FQGNSA. This CDR3 is CASSPLGGGAYEQFF. CDR3 bases read: TGTGCCAGCAGCCCCTTGGGCGGGGGGGCCTATGAG. Combining the CDR3 with reference TRBV7-2 and TRBJ2-1 gives the whole variable domain GAGVSQSPSNKVTEKGKDVELRCDPISGHTALYWYRQSLGQGLEFLIYFQGNSAPDKSGLPSDRFSAERTGGSVSTLTIQRTQQEDSAVYLCASSPLGGGAYEQFFGPGTRLTVL.

This clone was observed at least ten times. The CDR3 is cut off 3 residues early in the read; its end comes from the germline J gene. The V gene is TRBV5-6, the J gene TRBJ2-3, with D unclear. The germline CDR1 and CDR2 sequences are SGHDT and YYEEEE. Trimming took 3 bases from V and 2 from J, leaving 4 bases between them. The CDR3 totals 12 residues. CDR3 DNA, as far as it was read: TGTGCCAGCAGCTCTTTCACAGATACG. This gives the protein CASSSFTDT. The full CDR3 reads CASSSFTDTQYF.

As for this clone: The read falls 3 residues short of the CDR3 end, and the missing part is taken from the germline J gene. The chain carries TRBV19 and TRBJ2-5; 10 bases match TRBD2. V trimming: 1 base; J trimming: 5 bases; junction bases outside the gene matches: 4. The CDR3 covers 15 residues. Germline V gene lookup returns CDR1 LNHDA and CDR2 SQIVND (reference sequence). This CDR3 reads CASSIAGTSVETQYF. CDR3 DNA, as far as it was read: TGTGCCAGTAGTATAGCCGGGACTAGCGTGGAGACC.

A few counts support this clone. The read comes to an end 3 residues before the CDR3 does, leaving the germline J gene to fill in the end. The V and J genes are TRBV18 and TRBJ2-5, with 12 bases fitting TRBD1. Germline CDR1 is KGHSH and CDR2 is LQKENI. This CDR3 spans 15 amino acids. V shed 3 bases, J shed 4 bases, and the junction held 3 bases outside the gene matches. CDR3 loop: CASSPGTGGGETQYF. The part of the CDR3 DNA that was read is TGTGCCAGCTCACCGGGGACAGGGGGCGGAGAGACC. The full variable domain, in which reference TRBV18 and TRBJ2-5 provide the parts outside the CDR3, is NAGVMQNPRHLVRRRGQEARLRCSPMKGHSHVYWYRQLPEEGLKFMVYLQKENIIDESGMPKERFSAEFPKEGPSILRIQQVVRGDSAAYFCASSPGTGGGETQYFGPGTRLLVL.

This clone was picked up a small number of times. The sequence runs out 3 residues before the end of the CDR3; the remainder is reconstructed from the germline J gene. The chain employs TRBV19 and TRBJ1-5, with TRBD1 identical over 8 bases. The ends lost 4 bases at V and 2 bases at J; junction bases unmatched: 7. Germline assignment: CDR1 LNHDA and CDR2 SQIVND (reference sequence). There are 16 residues in the CDR3. Here the CDR3 reads CASSTADRVRNQPQHF. CDR3 DNA, as far as it was read: TGTGCCAGTAGTACGGCGGACAGGGTCCGCAATCAGCCC.

This clone was observed a handful of times. The sequenced fragment ends 3 residues before the CDR3 boundary, so the rest is inferred from the germline J gene. J is TRBJ2-2 and V is TRBV19; TRBD2 matches at 12 bases. V dropped 6 bases and J dropped 7; count of bases not matched to a gene: 6. The CDR3 runs to 15 residues. The germline CDR1 and CDR2 sequences are LNHDA and SQIVND (reference sequence). The CDR3 bases that were read are TGTGCCAGTAGGGCCGGGACTAGCGGGCGCGGGGAG. This translates into CASRAGTSGRGE. The entire CDR3 sequence reads CASRAGTSGRGELFF.

Ten or more counts support this clone. With the read ending 3 residues before the CDR3 end, the germline J gene is used to fill in that end. The same CDR3 also results from other DNA sequences found in this sample. The rearrangement uses TRBV20-1 and TRBJ1-5; the D gene is possibly TRBD1 (6 bases). This CDR3 has 15 amino acids. Germline CDR1 and CDR2: DFQATT and SNEGSKA (reference sequence). Trimming removed 1 base at V and 0 bases at J, with 10 bases between. CDR3 DNA (partial): TGCAGTGCTAGAGGGCAGGGGAATAGCAATCAGCCC. Translation gives CSARGQGNSNQP. The complete CDR3 sequence is CSARGQGNSNQPQHF.

This clone was detected ten times or more. The CDR3 end is not reached by the read, which stops 3 residues before it; the germline J gene fills it in. The chain is built from TRBV14 and TRBJ1-3, with D tentatively TRBD1 (5 bases). This CDR3 is built from 16 residues. CDR1 and CDR2 (germline): SGHDN, FVKESK. The V and J ends lost 5 bases and 2 bases respectively, with 16 bases between them. CDR3 DNA, as far as it was read: TGTGCCAGCAGCGAAACTTACCTAGGGGCTGGAAACACC. Residues: CASSETYLGAGNT. The complete CDR3 protein is CASSETYLGAGNTIYF.

This clone was seen only a few times. The read gets to within 3 residues of the CDR3 end, and the germline J gene fills in the rest. V and J are TRBV30 and TRBJ1-1; no reliable D call. Trimming pared 2 bases from V and 4 bases from J, leaving 11 bases between. The CDR3 is 13 amino acids. CDR1 and CDR2 from the germline V gene are GTSNPN and SVGIG (reference sequence). CDR3 DNA (partial): TGTGCCTGGAGTAAGGGTCTGCCCACTGAA. This sequence encodes CAWSKGLPTE. The entire CDR3 is CAWSKGLPTEAFF.

This clone was seen repeatedly, ten times or more. Incomplete CDR3 DNA: TGTGCCAGCAGCTTGCCCCTCTATACAGATACG. This sequence encodes CASSLPLYTDT. The CDR3 in its entirety is CASSLPLYTDTQYF. V and J are TRBV5-5 and TRBJ2-3; D unresolved. The read finishes 3 residues shy of the CDR3 end, and the germline J gene is used to complete it. Germline values: CDR1 SGHKS, CDR2 YYEKEE (reference sequence). The CDR3 covers 14 residues. V gave up 1 base and J gave up 3 bases, with 9 bases separating them. Full variable domain (rest looked up from reference TRBV5-5 and TRBJ2-3): DAGVTQSPTHLIKTRGQQVTLRCSPISGHKSVSWYQQVLGQGPQFIFQYYEKEERGRGNFPDRFSARQFPNYSSELNVNALLLGDSALYLCASSLPLYTDTQYFGPGTRLTVL.